Each of the 30 T cell receptor beta chains below was sequenced from the same sample in a study of T-cell memory formation after mild COVID-19. Each CDR3 protein is one row after TCRdb ran MiXCR on the 5' RACE reads. The sample contains 470,000 or so distinct CDR3 sequences, around a sixth of which appear only once. Sequenced input: PBMCs or a T cell subset sorted from them (not recorded which). The source of these receptors is an adult woman who had mild COVID-19 (a few samples of this study predate the infection). Cell type and time point are not known.

V usage is TRBV6-5 and J usage is TRBJ1-2; D might be TRBD1 (6 bases). V dropped 2 bases and J dropped 8 bases, with 15 bases sitting between them. Germline loops: CDR1 MNHEY, CDR2 SVGAGI. The CDR3 contains 14 residues. In nucleotides, the CDR3 is TGTGCCAGCAGTTACCGGGGGGCAAAGGAGGGCTACACCTTC. This encodes CASSYRGAKEGYTF.

The chain joins TRBV12-3 or TRBV12-4 to TRBJ1-1; no definite D call. Trimming pared 4 bases from V and 7 bases from J, leaving 7 bases between. The CDR3 totals 11 residues. The CDR3 DNA is TGTGCCAGCAGTTCCCCAGGTGAAGCTTTCTTT. This gives the protein CASSSPGEAFF.

This chain uses TRBV9 with TRBJ2-5; D remains ambiguous. The CDR3 consists of 14 residues. The ends were cut back, 1 base at V and 5 bases at J, with 12 bases in the middle. Germline V lookup: CDR1 SGDLS, CDR2 YYNGEE. In nucleotides, the CDR3 is TGTGCCAGCAGCGTACAGGTCGGCGCGGAGACCCAGTACTTC. Encoded protein: CASSVQVGAETQYF. Using reference TRBV9 and TRBJ2-5 for the parts outside the CDR3, the full variable domain is DSGVTQTPKHLITATGQRVTLRCSPRSGDLSVYWYQQSLDQGLQFLIQYYNGEERAKGNILERFSAQQFPDLHSELNLSSLELGDSALYFCASSVQVGAETQYFGPGTRLLVL.

This clonotype showed up many times. The chain joins TRBV4-3 to TRBJ2-3; D ambiguous. V lost 4 bases, J lost 7 bases, and 9 bases lay in between. The CDR3 length is 12 residues. Germline V gene sequence: CDR1 LGHNA, CDR2 YSLEER. CDR3 coding DNA: TGCGCCAGCAGCCCCGAGAGTCATACGCAGTATTTT. This sequence encodes CASSPESHTQYF.

The table lists this clonotype with a few counts. The chain links TRBV29-1 to TRBJ2-2; the match to TRBD1 covers 7 bases. V lost 6 bases, J lost 2 bases, and 3 bases stayed unmatched. Germline-derived CDR1 and CDR2 are SQVTM and ANQGSEA. This CDR3 spans 13 amino acids. The DNA for the CDR3 is TGCAGCGTCTACAGGGGTAACACCGGGGAGCTGTTTTTT. Residues: CSVYRGNTGELFF.

V is TRBV20-1 and J is TRBJ1-1, with 7 bases matching TRBD1. The CDR3 length is 14 residues. With V trimmed by 6 bases and J by 2 bases, 9 bases remained unmatched. Per the germline V gene, CDR1 is DFQATT and CDR2 is SNEGSKA (reference sequence). CDR3 sequence (DNA): TGCAGTGCACCCGACAGGGCGATAAACACTGAAGCTTTCTTT. This translates into CSAPDRAINTEAFF.

This clonotype was seen a handful of times. The chain recombines TRBV18 with TRBJ1-1; unclear D gene. The length of the CDR3 is 14 residues. From germline, CDR1 is KGHSH and CDR2 LQKENI. V lost 6 bases and J 1 base, leaving 12 bases between the germline ends. The CDR3 sequence: CASSPVGGNTEAFF. The CDR3 coding sequence is TGTGCCAGCTCCCCGGTCGGAGGGAACACTGAAGCTTTCTTT.

A few counts support this clonotype. V gene TRBV4-1 combines with J gene TRBJ2-3; the match to TRBD2 covers 11 bases. Germline-derived CDR1 and CDR2 are MGHRA and YSYEKL. Losses at the gene ends were 4 bases for V and 0 bases for J; bases not matched to a gene: 3. The CDR3 covers 16 residues. Written as DNA, the CDR3 is TGCGCCAGCAGCCTTCCTAGCGGGGGGAGCACAGATACGCAGTATTTT. Protein product: CASSLPSGGSTDTQYF.

This clonotype was counted a few times. The chain uses TRBV6-1 and TRBJ2-3, with 11 bases aligning to TRBD1. The CDR3 spans 16 residues. From germline, CDR1 is MNHNS and CDR2 SASEGT. V lost 4 bases, J lost 3 bases, and 6 bases stayed unmatched. CDR3 bases: TGTGCCAGCAGTGGCCTCGGACAGGGGGCGACAGATACGCAGTATTTT. It specifies CASSGLGQGATDTQYF.

This chain links TRBV19 with TRBJ2-1; D uncertain. The germline V gene encodes CDR1 LNHDA and CDR2 SQIVND (reference sequence). The CDR3 is 15 amino acids. V lost 4 bases, J lost 6 bases, and 16 bases lay in between. The CDR3 DNA is TGTGCCAGTAGTAGTTCCTCATATTCACTCAATGAGCAGTTCTTC. Translating it yields CASSSSSYSLNEQFF.

The table lists this clonotype with a few counts. The rearrangement uses TRBV24-1 and TRBJ1-2; possible D gene TRBD1, 5 bases. CDR1 is KGHDR and CDR2 is SFDVKD in the germline V gene. The CDR3 loop spans 14 amino acids. V lost 4 bases, J lost 6 bases, and 14 bases lay in between. The DNA for the CDR3 is TGTGCCACCAGTGACCTCGACAGCAGTAATGGCTACACCTTC. As protein: CATSDLDSSNGYTF.

In this sample, this clonotype turned up a few times. The chain carries TRBV7-8 and TRBJ2-4; 8 nucleotides match TRBD1. The CDR3 consists of 18 residues. The J segment lost 0 bases and the V segment lost 5 bases, leaving 12 bases of the junction unmatched. The germline CDR1 and CDR2 sequences are SGHVS and FQNEAQ. CDR3 in amino acids: CASSQDRVYPLAKNIQYF. The CDR3 DNA reads TGTGCCAGCAGCCAGGACAGGGTGTATCCATTAGCCAAAAACATTCAGTACTTC.

This clonotype was counted between two and nine times. CDR3 DNA sequence: TGCGCCAGCAGCCACGCCGGACGGCAGAACACTGAAGCTTTCTTT. It encodes CASSHAGRQNTEAFF. This sequence joins TRBV4-1 and TRBJ1-1; D not resolved. Trimming took off 3 bases at V and 1 base at J, with 12 bases between the two ends. In germline, CDR1 is MGHRA, CDR2 YSYEKL. The CDR3 is 15 amino acids.

V and J are TRBV18 and TRBJ2-1; D unclear. Trimming stripped 2 bases from V and 5 bases from J, with 16 bases between. Germline V CDR1 and CDR2: KGHSH, LQKENI. This CDR3 contains 16 residues. CDR3 DNA: TGTGCCAGCTCACCATTGAGCAGAAATGGGAACAATGAGCAGTTCTTC. Its translation is CASSPLSRNGNNEQFF.

This clonotype was seen more than once but under ten times. This sequence joins TRBV4-1 and TRBJ2-3, with a possible D match to TRBD2 (7 bases). Germline V CDR1 and CDR2: MGHRA, YSYEKL. The V end lost 1 base, the J end lost 4 bases, and 18 bases lay between the germline ends. The CDR3 extends over 17 amino acids. DNA of the CDR3: TGCGCCAGCAGCCAAGGGTTTGCGGGGGCGCCCCCAGATACGCAGTATTTT. Its protein product is CASSQGFAGAPPDTQYF.

This clonotype was counted between two and nine times. The chain joins TRBV7-2 to TRBJ2-1; D possibly corresponds to TRBD1 (7 bases). V dropped 5 bases and J dropped 9 bases, with 14 bases sitting between them. CDR1 and CDR2 from the germline V gene are SGHTA and FQGNSA. CDR3 size: 13 residues. CDR3 sequence reads: CASSPDRRGEQFF. Here the CDR3 DNA reads TGTGCCAGCAGCCCGGACAGGCGGGGTGAGCAGTTCTTC. Combining the CDR3 with reference TRBV7-2 and TRBJ2-1 gives the whole variable domain GAGVSQSPSNKVTEKGKDVELRCDPISGHTALYWYRQSLGQGLEFLIYFQGNSAPDKSGLPSDRFSAERTGGSVSTLTIQRTQQEDSAVYLCASSPDRRGEQFFGPGTRLTVL.

The chain recombines TRBV5-1 with TRBJ2-7; 7 positions match TRBD1. CDR3 length: 14 amino acids. CDR1 is SGHRS and CDR2 is YFSETQ in the germline V gene. Germline trimming cut 2 bases from V and 3 bases from J; bases unmatched to any gene: 5. The CDR3 sequence is CASSFSGTDYEQYF. The CDR3 region has the DNA TGCGCCAGCAGCTTTTCGGGGACAGACTACGAGCAGTACTTC.

The rearrangement joins TRBV5-6 to TRBJ2-2, with D unclear. The CDR3 is 15 residues long. Germline V CDR1 and CDR2: SGHDT, YYEEEE. Trimming stripped 4 bases from V and 4 bases from J, with 14 bases between. In nucleotides, the CDR3 is TGTGCCAGCAGCCGTGGGCGTGGGGTCACCGGGGAGCTGTTTTTT. It is translated as CASSRGRGVTGELFF.

Only a few counts were recorded for this clonotype. V gene TRBV27 combines with J gene TRBJ2-2, with 8 bases lining up with TRBD1. The J segment lost 4 bases and the V segment lost 4 bases, leaving 5 bases of the junction unmatched. The CDR3 consists of 15 residues. Germline assignment: CDR1 MNHEY and CDR2 SMNVEV (reference sequence). CDR3 sequence: CASSSIRGRTGELFF. For the CDR3, the DNA is TGTGCCAGCAGTTCTATCAGGGGGCGCACCGGGGAGCTGTTTTTT.

This sequence joins TRBV18 and TRBJ2-1; D gene ambiguous. Trimming removed 3 bases at V and 3 bases at J, with 9 bases between. The germline gives CDR1 KGHSH, CDR2 LQKENI. The CDR3 spans 14 residues. The CDR3 spells CASSPPMGYNEQFF. CDR3 in DNA: TGTGCCAGCTCACCCCCCATGGGCTACAATGAGCAGTTCTTC.

As for this clonotype: The CDR3 carries no conserved terminal phenylalanine or tryptophan, so it likely arises from a read error. This chain joins TRBV5-1 and TRBJ1-1, with D hard to call. CDR1 SGHRS and CDR2 YFSETQ come from the germline V gene. The germline V and J ends were trimmed by 4 bases and 3 bases, with 13 bases remaining between them. There are 14 residues in the CDR3. CDR3: CASSRSGRDTEAFY. CDR3 bases: TGCGCCAGCAGCAGGTCCGGGAGAGACACTGAAGCTTTCTAT.

The chain employs TRBV6-6 and TRBJ1-5; 9 positions match TRBD1. CDR1 MNHNY and CDR2 SVGAGI come from the germline V gene (reference sequence). The CDR3 is made up of 19 amino acids. The V gene end was trimmed by 4 bases and the J gene end by 1 base; junction bases not matched to a gene: 14. The CDR3 protein is CASSLPTRDRVGSNQPQHF. The CDR3 coding sequence is TGTGCCAGCAGTTTACCGACCCGGGACAGGGTAGGGAGCAATCAGCCCCAGCATTTT.

The V call is TRBV24-1, the J call TRBJ1-2, with 10 bases lining up with TRBD1. Per germline, CDR1 KGHDR and CDR2 SFDVKD. The CDR3 loop spans 16 amino acids. V shed 5 bases and J 8 bases; nucleotides not matched to a gene: 13. CDR3 nucleotides: TGTGCCACCAGTGCCGAACCGGGACAGGGGTTGCGGGGCTACACCTTC. Translated: CATSAEPGQGLRGYTF.

This clonotype was recorded a few times. J is TRBJ2-7 and V is TRBV5-1; weak D call: TRBD1 (5 bases). The germline V and J ends were trimmed by 4 bases and 1 base, with 21 bases remaining between them. The CDR3 sequence is 17 residues long. Per germline, CDR1 SGHRS and CDR2 YFSETQ. The DNA of the CDR3 is TGCGCCAGCAGCATATGGGGTTTAGGGGTGAGTTCCTACGAGCAGTACTTC. Protein sequence: CASSIWGLGVSSYEQYF.

The rearrangement links TRBV27 to TRBJ2-1; TRBD2 matches 10 bases. The CDR3 extends over 17 amino acids. Trimming removed 7 bases from V and 7 bases from J; junction bases left unmatched: 16. In germline, CDR1 is MNHEY, CDR2 SMNVEV (reference sequence). The CDR3 nucleotides are TGTGCCAGCACTAGCGGGAGTATTACTCCCTTGGGAAATGAGCAGTTCTTC. The encoded protein is CASTSGSITPLGNEQFF.

V is TRBV10-3 and J is TRBJ2-6; TRBD2 might be the D (6 bases). V lost 4 bases to trimming and J lost 4 bases, with 14 bases between them. Germline V lookup: CDR1 ENHRY, CDR2 SYGVKD. This CDR3 has 16 residues. CDR3 loop: CAISGPGTWGANVLTF. The CDR3 DNA is TGTGCCATCAGTGGACCCGGGACTTGGGGGGCCAACGTCCTGACTTTC.

In this sample, this clonotype turned up a few times. The chain is built from TRBV7-3 and TRBJ2-3, with 13 bases aligning to TRBD2. The CDR3 covers 15 residues. The V segment lost 4 bases and the J segment 5 bases; nucleotides outside the gene matches: 3. Looked up from germline, CDR1 is SGHTA and CDR2 is FQGTGA. CDR3 residues: CASSSRLAGGDTQYF. The CDR3, as DNA: TGTGCCAGCAGCTCAAGACTAGCGGGAGGAGATACGCAGTATTTT.

This clonotype showed up many times. The chain links TRBV29-1 to TRBJ2-5; D is possibly TRBD1 (5 bases). Trimming removed 4 bases at V and 4 bases at J, with 22 bases between. From germline, CDR1 is SQVTM and CDR2 ANQGSEA. The CDR3 has 16 residues. CDR3 nucleotide sequence: TGCAGCGTTGTCACCCGATTCCTGGGGCGGAGAGAGACCCAGTACTTC. Translated, it gives CSVVTRFLGRRETQYF.

In this sample, this clonotype turned up a few times. The genes are TRBV12-3 or TRBV12-4 and TRBJ2-1; D is unclear. This CDR3 contains 14 residues. Trimming took off 5 bases at V and 7 bases at J, with 15 bases between the two ends. The CDR3 reads CASSRPKLLNEQFF. CDR3 sequence (DNA): TGTGCCAGCAGTCGGCCGAAGTTACTTAATGAGCAGTTCTTC.

This clonotype was counted a few times. The chain recombines TRBV4-3 with TRBJ2-1, with 7 bases identical to TRBD2. Germline CDR1 LGHNA, CDR2 YSLEER. This CDR3 is 15 amino acids long. The V and J ends lost 3 bases and 6 bases, in that order; junction bases with no gene match: 8. CDR3: CASSHYGLGANEQFF. Here the CDR3 DNA reads TGCGCCAGCAGCCACTACGGACTAGGGGCCAATGAGCAGTTCTTC.